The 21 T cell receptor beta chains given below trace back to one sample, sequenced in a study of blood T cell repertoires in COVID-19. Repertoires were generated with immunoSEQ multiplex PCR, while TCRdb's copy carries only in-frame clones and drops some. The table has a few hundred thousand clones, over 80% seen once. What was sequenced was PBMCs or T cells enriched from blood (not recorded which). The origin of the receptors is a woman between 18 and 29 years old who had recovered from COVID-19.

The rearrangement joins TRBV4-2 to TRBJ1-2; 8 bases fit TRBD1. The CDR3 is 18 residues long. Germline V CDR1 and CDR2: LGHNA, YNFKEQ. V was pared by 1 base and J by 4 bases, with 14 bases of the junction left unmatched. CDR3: CASSQARGGGQALYGYTF. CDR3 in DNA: TGTGCCAGCAGCCAAGCCAGAGGGGGGGGACAGGCCCTCTATGGCTACACCTTC.

CDR3 residues: CASSLGQGSGYTF. Here the CDR3 DNA reads TGTGCCAGCAGTTTAGGACAGGGCTCTGGCTACACCTTC. The chain couples TRBV27 to TRBJ1-2; 8 positions agree with TRBD1. From germline, CDR1 is MNHEY and CDR2 SMNVEV (reference sequence). CDR3 size: 13 residues. After removal of 2 bases from V and 7 bases from J, the junction contained 3 bases not matched to a gene.

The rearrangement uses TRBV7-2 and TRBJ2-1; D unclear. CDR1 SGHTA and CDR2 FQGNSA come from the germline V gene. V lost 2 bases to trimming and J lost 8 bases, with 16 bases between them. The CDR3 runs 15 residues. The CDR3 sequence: CASSLLSPAAYEQFF. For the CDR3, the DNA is TGTGCCAGCAGCTTACTTAGTCCCGCCGCCTATGAGCAGTTCTTC.

The CDR3 DNA reads TGTGCCAGCAGCTCGAACACAGGGGTGGGGGAAGAGACCCAGTACTTC. Its protein is CASSSNTGVGEETQYF. The J gene is TRBJ2-5, the V gene TRBV5-5; 7 positions agree with TRBD1. This CDR3 has 16 residues. J lost 3 bases, V lost 3 bases, and 11 bases had no gene match. Germline lookup yields CDR1 SGHKS and CDR2 YYEKEE (reference sequence).

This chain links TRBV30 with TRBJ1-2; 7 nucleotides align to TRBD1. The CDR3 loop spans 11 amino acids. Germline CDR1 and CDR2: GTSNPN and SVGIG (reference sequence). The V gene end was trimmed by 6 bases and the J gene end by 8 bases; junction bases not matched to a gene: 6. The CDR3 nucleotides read TGTGCCTGTTCGGCAGGGGGAGGCTACACCTTC. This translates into CACSAGGGYTF.

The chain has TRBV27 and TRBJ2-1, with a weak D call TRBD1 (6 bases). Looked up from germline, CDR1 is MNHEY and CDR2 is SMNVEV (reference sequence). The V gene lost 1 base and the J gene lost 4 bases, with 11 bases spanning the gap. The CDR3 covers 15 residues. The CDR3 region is CASSLYGQSYNEQFF. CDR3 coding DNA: TGTGCCAGCAGTTTATATGGACAGTCTTACAATGAGCAGTTCTTC.

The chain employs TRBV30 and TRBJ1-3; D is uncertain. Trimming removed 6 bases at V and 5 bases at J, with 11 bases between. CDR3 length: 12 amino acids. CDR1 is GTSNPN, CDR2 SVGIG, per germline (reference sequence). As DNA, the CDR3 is TGTGCCTGCGAGAAGTTAAGAAACACCATATATTTT. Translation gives CACEKLRNTIYF.

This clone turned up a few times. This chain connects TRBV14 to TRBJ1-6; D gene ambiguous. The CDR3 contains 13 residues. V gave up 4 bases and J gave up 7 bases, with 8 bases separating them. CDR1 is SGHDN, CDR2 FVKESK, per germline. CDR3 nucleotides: TGTGCCAGCAGCCCACTACGGAATTCACCCCTCCACTTT. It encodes CASSPLRNSPLHF.

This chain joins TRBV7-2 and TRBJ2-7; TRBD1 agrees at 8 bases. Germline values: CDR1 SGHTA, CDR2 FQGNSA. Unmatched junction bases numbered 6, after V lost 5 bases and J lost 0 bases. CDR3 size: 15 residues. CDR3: CASSPRTGSSYEQYF. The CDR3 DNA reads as TGTGCCAGCAGCCCAAGGACAGGGAGCTCCTACGAGCAGTACTTC. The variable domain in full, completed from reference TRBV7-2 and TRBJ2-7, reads GAGVSQSPSNKVTEKGKDVELRCDPISGHTALYWYRQSLGQGLEFLIYFQGNSAPDKSGLPSDRFSAERTGGSVSTLTIQRTQQEDSAVYLCASSPRTGSSYEQYFGPGTRLTVT.

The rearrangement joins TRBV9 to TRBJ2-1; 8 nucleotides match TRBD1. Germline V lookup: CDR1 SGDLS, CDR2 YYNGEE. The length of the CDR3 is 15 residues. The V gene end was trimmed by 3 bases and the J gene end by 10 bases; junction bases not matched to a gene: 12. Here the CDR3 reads CASSAPPDRAVEQFF. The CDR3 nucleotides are TGTGCCAGCAGCGCTCCCCCGGACAGGGCAGTGGAGCAGTTCTTC. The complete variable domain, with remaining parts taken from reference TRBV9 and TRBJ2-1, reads DSGVTQTPKHLITATGQRVTLRCSPRSGDLSVYWYQQSLDQGLQFLIQYYNGEERAKGNILERFSAQQFPDLHSELNLSSLELGDSALYFCASSAPPDRAVEQFFGPGTRLTVL.

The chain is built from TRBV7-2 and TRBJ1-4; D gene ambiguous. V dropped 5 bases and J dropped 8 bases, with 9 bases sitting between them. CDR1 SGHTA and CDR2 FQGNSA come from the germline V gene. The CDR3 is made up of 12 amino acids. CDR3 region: CASSPSTEKLFF. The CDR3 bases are TGTGCCAGCAGCCCGTCGACAGAAAAACTGTTTTTT.

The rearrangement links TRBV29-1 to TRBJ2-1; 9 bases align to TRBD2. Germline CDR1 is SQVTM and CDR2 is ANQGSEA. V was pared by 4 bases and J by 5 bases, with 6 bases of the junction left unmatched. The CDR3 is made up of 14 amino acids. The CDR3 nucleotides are TGCAGCGTTGTCCCGACTAGCGGAAACAATGAGCAGTTCTTC. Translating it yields CSVVPTSGNNEQFF.

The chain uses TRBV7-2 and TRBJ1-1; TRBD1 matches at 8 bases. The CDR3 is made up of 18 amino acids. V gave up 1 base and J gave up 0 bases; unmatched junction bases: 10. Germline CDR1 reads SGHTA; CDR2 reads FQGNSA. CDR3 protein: CASSLVGQGANMNTEAFF. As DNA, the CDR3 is TGTGCCAGCAGCTTAGTAGGCCAGGGGGCGAATATGAACACTGAAGCTTTCTTT.

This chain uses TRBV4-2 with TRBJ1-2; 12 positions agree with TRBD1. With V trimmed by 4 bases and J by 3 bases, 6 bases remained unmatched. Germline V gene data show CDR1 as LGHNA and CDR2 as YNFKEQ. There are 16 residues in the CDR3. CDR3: CASSPTGQGADYGYTF. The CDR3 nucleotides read TGTGCCAGCAGCCCTACGGGACAGGGGGCTGACTATGGCTACACCTTC.

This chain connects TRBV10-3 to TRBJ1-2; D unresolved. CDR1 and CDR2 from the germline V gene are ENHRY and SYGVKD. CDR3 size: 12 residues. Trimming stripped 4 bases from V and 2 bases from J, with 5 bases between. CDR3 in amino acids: CAISAMNYGYTF. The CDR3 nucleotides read TGTGCCATCAGTGCCATGAACTATGGCTACACCTTC.

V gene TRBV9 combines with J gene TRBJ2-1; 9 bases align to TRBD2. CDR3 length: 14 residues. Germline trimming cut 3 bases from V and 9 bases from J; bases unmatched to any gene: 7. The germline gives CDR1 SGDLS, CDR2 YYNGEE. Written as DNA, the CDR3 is TGTGCCAGCAGCGGCGGGACTAGCTTTGCTGAGCAGTTCTTC. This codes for CASSGGTSFAEQFF.

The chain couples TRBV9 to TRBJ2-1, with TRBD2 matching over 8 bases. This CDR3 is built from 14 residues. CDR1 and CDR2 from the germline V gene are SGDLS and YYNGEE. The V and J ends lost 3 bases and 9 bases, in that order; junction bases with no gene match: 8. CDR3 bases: TGTGCCAGCAGCGCCCCCTACCGGGGGGGTGAGCAGTTCTTC. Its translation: CASSAPYRGGEQFF.

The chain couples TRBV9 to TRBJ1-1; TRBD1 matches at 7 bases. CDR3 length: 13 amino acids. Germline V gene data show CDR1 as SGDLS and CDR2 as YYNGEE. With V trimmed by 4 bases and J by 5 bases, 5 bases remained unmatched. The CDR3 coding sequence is TGTGCCAGCAGCACAGGGGATTGGACTGAAGCTTTCTTT. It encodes CASSTGDWTEAFF. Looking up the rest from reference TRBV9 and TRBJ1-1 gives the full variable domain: DSGVTQTPKHLITATGQRVTLRCSPRSGDLSVYWYQQSLDQGLQFLIQYYNGEERAKGNILERFSAQQFPDLHSELNLSSLELGDSALYFCASSTGDWTEAFFGQGTRLTVV.

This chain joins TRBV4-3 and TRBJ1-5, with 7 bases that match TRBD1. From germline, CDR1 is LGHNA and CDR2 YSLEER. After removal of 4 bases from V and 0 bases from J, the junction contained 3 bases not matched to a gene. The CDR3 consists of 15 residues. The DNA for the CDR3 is TGCGCCAGCAGCCGGGACAGAAATAGCAATCAGCCCCAGCATTTT. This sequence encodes CASSRDRNSNQPQHF.

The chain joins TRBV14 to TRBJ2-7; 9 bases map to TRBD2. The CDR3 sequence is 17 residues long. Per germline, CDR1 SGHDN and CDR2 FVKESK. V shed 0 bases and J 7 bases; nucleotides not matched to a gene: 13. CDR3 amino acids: CASSQDLGTSRGLEQYF. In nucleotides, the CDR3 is TGTGCCAGCAGCCAAGATCTAGGGACTAGCCGAGGATTGGAGCAGTACTTC.

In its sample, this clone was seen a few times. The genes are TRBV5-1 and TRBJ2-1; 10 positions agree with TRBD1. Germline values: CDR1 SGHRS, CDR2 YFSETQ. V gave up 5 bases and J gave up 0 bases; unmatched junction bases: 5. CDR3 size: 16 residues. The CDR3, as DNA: TGCGCCAGCAGTTTACGGGACAGGGGCTCCTACAATGAGCAGTTCTTC. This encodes CASSLRDRGSYNEQFF. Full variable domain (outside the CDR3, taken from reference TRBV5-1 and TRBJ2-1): KAGVTQTPRYLIKTRGQQVTLSCSPISGHRSVSWYQQTPGQGLQFLFEYFSETQRNKGNFPGRFSGRQFSNSRSEMNVSTLELGDSALYLCASSLRDRGSYNEQFFGPGTRLTVL.